These T cell receptor beta chains were read from a single sample in a study of T cell responses to AZD1222 COVID-19 vaccine. The table came from immunoSEQ multiplex PCR; TCRdb's copy has only in-frame clones and leaves some out. The sample has some 90,000 clones; about 87% are singletons. The source material was peripheral blood, sampled on day 0 of AZD1222 vaccination. The receptors here all came from an adult in good health. CDR3s include the opening cysteine and the closing phenylalanine or tryptophan. D genes are given only for firm matches. The listing skips clone size in some rows; elsewhere it reads once, few, many or a size class.

J gene,V gene,clone size,D gene,CDR3 DNA,CDR3 protein
TRBJ1-4,TRBV2,NA,TRBD1,TGTGCCAGCAGTGAACAGGCGGGACAGGGGGCGTCAAAACTGTTTTTT,CASSEQAGQGASKLFF
TRBJ2-1,TRBV6-1,NA,NA,TGTGCCAGCAGTGCAGGGTATTGGTACCCTTACAATGAGCAGTTCTTC,CASSAGYWYPYNEQFF
TRBJ2-5,TRBV4-2,once,TRBD2,TGTGCCAGCAGCCCGAGCGGGACTGGTGGCACCTTCCAAGAGACCCAGTACTTC,CASSPSGTGGTFQETQYF
TRBJ1-1,TRBV4-1,NA,NA,TGCGCCAGCAGCCAACCCCTAGGGGGAAAAGCTTTCTTT,CASSQPLGGKAFF
TRBJ1-6,TRBV2,NA,NA,TGTGCCAGCAGTGAGTTGGAGCCGATCGGGACACCCCTCCACTTT,CASSELEPIGTPLHF
TRBJ1-5,TRBV2,NA,NA,TGTGCCAGCAGCCACAATTACAGGGCAGGGGATAGCAATCAGCCCCAGCATTTT,CASSHNYRAGDSNQPQHF
TRBJ1-6,TRBV18,NA,NA,TGTGCCAGCTCACCCACCGGGACGGGAGATTCACCCCTCCACTTT,CASSPTGTGDSPLHF
TRBJ1-6,TRBV3-1/TRBV3-2,NA,NA,TGTGCCAGCAGCCAAGTTTCCGGGGGAAATTCACCCCTCCACTTT,CASSQVSGGNSPLHF
TRBJ2-6,TRBV18,NA,TRBD1,TGTGCCAGCTCACCGGGACAGGGCGGTGGGGCCAACGTCCTGACTTTC,CASSPGQGGGANVLTF
TRBJ1-2,TRBV28,once,NA,TGTGCCAGCAGTTTAACCAGGGTCGGCTACACCTTC,CASSLTRVGYTF
TRBJ2-1,TRBV5-1,NA,TRBD2,TGCGCCAGCAGCTTGGGACTAGCGGCCAATCTCTACAATGAGCAGTTCTTC,CASSLGLAANLYNEQFF
TRBJ1-1,TRBV4-1,NA,NA,TGCGCCAGCAGCCAAGAAAGGGACTCCCGGAGCACTGAAGCTTTCTTT,CASSQERDSRSTEAFF
TRBJ2-1,TRBV7-2,NA,TRBD2,TGTGCCAGCAGCTTATACCCAGCGGGAGGATCTAACCTATACAATGAGCAGTTCTTC,CASSLYPAGGSNLYNEQFF
TRBJ1-3,TRBV5-1,NA,NA,TGCGCCAGCACAGAACAGGGTACTGGAAACACCATATATTTT,CASTEQGTGNTIYF
TRBJ1-1,TRBV23-1,NA,TRBD1,TGCGCCAGCAGCAAGGGACAGGGGCGAGTGAACACTGAAGCTTTCTTT,CASSKGQGRVNTEAFF
TRBJ1-5,TRBV15,once,NA,TGTGCCACCAGCAGAGCCCTGTTTGGAGGGCAGCCCCAGCATTTT,CATSRALFGGQPQHF
TRBJ1-2,TRBV5-1,NA,TRBD1,TGCGCCAGCAGCTCGCAGACAGGGTCGGACTATGGCTACACCTTC,CASSSQTGSDYGYTF
TRBJ2-7,TRBV2,NA,NA,TGTGCCAGCAGCTTAGTCTACGAGCAGTACTTC,CASSLVYEQYF
TRBJ1-2,TRBV18,NA,TRBD1,TGTGCCAGCTCACCCGACAGGGGCCTCACTAACTATGGCTACACCTTC,CASSPDRGLTNYGYTF
TRBJ2-3,TRBV29-1,NA,TRBD2,TGCAGCGCCGACCGGTTAGCGGGAGGCACAGATACGCAGTATTTT,CSADRLAGGTDTQYF
TRBJ2-1,TRBV7-9,NA,NA,TGTGCCAGCAGTCCGTCGGAGGGGCATGAGCAGTTCTTC,CASSPSEGHEQFF
TRBJ1-1,TRBV2,NA,TRBD1,TGTGCCAGCAGCGGACAGGGAATGAACACTGAAGCTTTCTTT,CASSGQGMNTEAFF
TRBJ1-2,TRBV6-1,NA,TRBD1,TGTGCCAGCAGTGACAGGGGGAGTAACTATGGCTACACCTTC,CASSDRGSNYGYTF
TRBJ1-4,TRBV18,NA,TRBD1,TGTGCCAGCTCCCCCAGGGGGACTAATGAAAAACTGTTTTTT,CASSPRGTNEKLFF
TRBJ2-3,TRBV4-2,few,NA,TGTGCCAGCAGCCGGACCGGAGGGGCAGATACGCAGTATTTT,CASSRTGGADTQYF
TRBJ2-1,TRBV7-2,NA,NA,TGTGCCAGCACCCTCGGGGGCTCCTACAATGAGCAGTTCTTC,CASTLGGSYNEQFF
TRBJ1-5,TRBV21-1,NA,NA,TGTGCCAGCAGCAAAGCGGTAGGGCAGCATAGCAATCAGCCCCAGCATTTT,CASSKAVGQHSNQPQHF
TRBJ2-7,TRBV7-2,NA,NA,TGTGCCAGCAGCTTAGCAGCAACGGGAGCAGGCCCCAACGAGCAGTACTTC,CASSLAATGAGPNEQYF
TRBJ1-1,TRBV7-9,NA,NA,TGTGCCAGCAGCACCAGGACGGCGAACACTGAAGCTTTCTTT,CASSTRTANTEAFF
TRBJ1-5,TRBV7-2,NA,NA,TGTGCCAGCAGCTTAGAGGCAGGAAGCAATCAGCCCCAGCATTTT,CASSLEAGSNQPQHF
TRBJ1-2,TRBV19,NA,TRBD1,TGTGCCAGTAGTCCTTACTCGGGACAGTTTGAAAGCTACACCTTC,CASSPYSGQFESYTF